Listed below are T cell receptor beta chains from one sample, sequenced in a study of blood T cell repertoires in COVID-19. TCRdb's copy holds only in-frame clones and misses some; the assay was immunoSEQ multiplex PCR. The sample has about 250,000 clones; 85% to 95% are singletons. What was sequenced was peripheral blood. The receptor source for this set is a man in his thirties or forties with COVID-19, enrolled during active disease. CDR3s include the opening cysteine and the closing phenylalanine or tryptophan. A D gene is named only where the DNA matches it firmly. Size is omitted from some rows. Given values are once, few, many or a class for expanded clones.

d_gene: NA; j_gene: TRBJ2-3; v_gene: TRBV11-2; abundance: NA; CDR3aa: CASSLTEVDTQYF; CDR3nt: TGTGCCAGCAGCTTAACCGAGGTAGATACGCAGTATTTT
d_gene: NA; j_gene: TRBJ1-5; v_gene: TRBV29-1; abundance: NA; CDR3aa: CSVERRQVNQPQHF; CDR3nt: TGCAGCGTTGAACGGCGTCAGGTCAATCAGCCCCAGCATTTT
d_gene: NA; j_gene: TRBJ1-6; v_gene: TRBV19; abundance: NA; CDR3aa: CASSVAAANSPLHF; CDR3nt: TGTGCCAGTAGTGTGGCAGCGGCTAATTCACCCCTCCACTTT
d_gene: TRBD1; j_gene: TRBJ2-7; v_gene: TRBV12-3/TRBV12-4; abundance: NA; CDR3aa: CASTSDRDEQYF; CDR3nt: TGTGCCAGCACCTCAGACAGGGACGAGCAGTACTTC
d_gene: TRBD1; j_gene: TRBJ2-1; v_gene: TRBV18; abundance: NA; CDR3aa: CASSSGTGTYNEQFF; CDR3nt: TGTGCCAGCTCATCGGGGACAGGGACCTACAATGAGCAGTTCTTC
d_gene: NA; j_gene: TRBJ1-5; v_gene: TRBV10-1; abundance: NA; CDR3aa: CASGGPPSNSNQPQHF; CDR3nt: TGCGCCAGCGGAGGACCCCCAAGCAATAGCAATCAGCCCCAGCATTTT
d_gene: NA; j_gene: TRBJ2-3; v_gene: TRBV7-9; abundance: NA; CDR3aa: CASSPLGTTSTDTQYF; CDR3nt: TGTGCCAGCAGCCCGTTAGGGACAACTAGCACAGATACGCAGTATTTT
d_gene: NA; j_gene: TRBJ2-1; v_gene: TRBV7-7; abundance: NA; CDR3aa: CASSLEREAYNEQFF; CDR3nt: TGTGCCAGCAGCTTAGAGAGGGAAGCCTACAATGAGCAGTTCTTC
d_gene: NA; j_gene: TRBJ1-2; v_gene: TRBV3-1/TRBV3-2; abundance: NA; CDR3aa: CASSPGVESGYTF; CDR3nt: TGTGCCAGCAGCCCCGGGGTAGAATCTGGCTACACCTTC
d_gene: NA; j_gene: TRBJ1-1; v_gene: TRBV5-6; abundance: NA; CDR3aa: CASSPQGHNTEAFF; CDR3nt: TGTGCCAGCAGCCCCCAGGGACATAACACTGAAGCTTTCTTT
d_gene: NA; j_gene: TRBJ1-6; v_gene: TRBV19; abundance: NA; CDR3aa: CASSITINSPLHF; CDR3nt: TGTGCCAGTAGTATAACTATTAATTCACCCCTCCACTTT
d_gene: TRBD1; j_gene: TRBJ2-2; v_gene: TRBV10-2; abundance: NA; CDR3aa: CASSESRQGEPSRLFF; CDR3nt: TGCGCCAGCAGTGAGTCCCGGCAGGGGGAACCCTCCCGGCTGTTTTTT
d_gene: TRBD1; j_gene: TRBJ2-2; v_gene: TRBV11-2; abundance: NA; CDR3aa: CASSLTGTETGELFF; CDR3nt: TGTGCCAGCAGCTTAACAGGGACAGAGACCGGGGAGCTGTTTTTT
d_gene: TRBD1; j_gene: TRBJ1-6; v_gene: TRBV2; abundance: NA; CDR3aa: CASSPSRQGNSPLHF; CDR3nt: TGTGCCAGCAGTCCCTCACGACAGGGGAATTCACCCCTCCACTTT
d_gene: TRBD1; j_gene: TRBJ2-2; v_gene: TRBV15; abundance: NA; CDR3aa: CATSRVWTGENTGELFF; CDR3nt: TGTGCCACCAGCAGAGTTTGGACAGGGGAGAACACCGGGGAGCTGTTTTTT
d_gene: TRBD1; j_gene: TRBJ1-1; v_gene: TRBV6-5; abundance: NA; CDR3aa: CASSWDRGKGTEAFF; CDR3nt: TGTGCCAGCAGTTGGGACAGGGGAAAGGGGACTGAAGCTTTCTTT
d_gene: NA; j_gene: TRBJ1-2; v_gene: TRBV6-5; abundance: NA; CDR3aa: CASSQYDRSYGYTF; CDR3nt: TGTGCCAGCAGCCAATATGACAGGAGCTATGGCTACACCTTC
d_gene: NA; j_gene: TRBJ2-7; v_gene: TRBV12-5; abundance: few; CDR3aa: CASGLLYEQYF; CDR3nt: TGTGCTAGTGGTTTGTTATACGAGCAGTACTTC
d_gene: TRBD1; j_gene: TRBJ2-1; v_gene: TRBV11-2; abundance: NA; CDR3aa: CASSLGQGAASYNEQFF; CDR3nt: TGTGCCAGCAGCCTTGGACAGGGGGCAGCTTCCTACAATGAGCAGTTCTTC
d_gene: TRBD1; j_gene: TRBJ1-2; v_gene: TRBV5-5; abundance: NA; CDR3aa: CASSGGGAGYGYTF; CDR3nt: TGTGCCAGCAGCGGAGGGGGCGCGGGCTATGGCTACACCTTC
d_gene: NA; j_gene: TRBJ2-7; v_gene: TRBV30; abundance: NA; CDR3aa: CAWSVGLEQYF; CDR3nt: TGTGCCTGGAGTGTTGGCTTAGAGCAGTACTTC
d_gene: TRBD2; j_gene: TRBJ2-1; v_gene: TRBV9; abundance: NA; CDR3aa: CASSSQGLAGGNEQFF; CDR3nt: TGTGCCAGCAGCTCTCAAGGACTAGCGGGGGGGAATGAGCAGTTCTTC
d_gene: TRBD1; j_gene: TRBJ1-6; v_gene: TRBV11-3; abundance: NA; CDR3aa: CASSRGTGERSGSPLHF; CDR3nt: TGTGCCAGCAGCCGAGGGACAGGGGAGCGGAGTGGTTCACCCCTCCACTTT
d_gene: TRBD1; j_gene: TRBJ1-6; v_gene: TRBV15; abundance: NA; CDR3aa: CATSRDWGWDSNNSPLHF; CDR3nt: TGTGCCACCAGCAGAGATTGGGGCTGGGACAGCAATAATTCACCCCTCCACTTT
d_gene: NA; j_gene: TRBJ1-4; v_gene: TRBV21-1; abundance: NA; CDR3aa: CASSKGNFWGVGELFF; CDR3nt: TGTGCTAGCAGCAAAGGGAACTTTTGGGGGGTTGGTGAACTGTTTTTT
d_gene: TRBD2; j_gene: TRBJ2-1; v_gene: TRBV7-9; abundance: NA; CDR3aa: CASSPLWTSGLYNEQFF; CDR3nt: TGTGCCAGCAGCCCACTCTGGACTAGCGGTCTCTACAATGAGCAGTTCTTC
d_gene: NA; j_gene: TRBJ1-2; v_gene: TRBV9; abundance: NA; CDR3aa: CASNNDRDYGYTF; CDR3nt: TGTGCCAGCAACAACGACAGAGACTATGGCTACACCTTC
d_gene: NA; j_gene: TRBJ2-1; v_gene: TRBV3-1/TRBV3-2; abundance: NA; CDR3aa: CASKNRDNEQFF; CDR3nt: TGTGCCAGCAAGAACCGGGACAATGAGCAGTTCTTC
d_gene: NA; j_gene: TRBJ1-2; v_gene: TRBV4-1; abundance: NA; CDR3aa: CASSQDSYGYTF; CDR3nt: TGCGCCAGCAGCCAAGACTCCTATGGCTACACCTTC